Detailed here is one TCR beta chain. Its target is not known. The read finishes 3 residues shy of the CDR3 end, and the germline J gene is used to complete it. The CDR3 covers 15 residues. V trimming: 6 bases; J trimming: 5 bases; junction bases outside the gene matches: 10. Germline V gene sequence: CDR1 LNHDA, CDR2 SQIVND (reference sequence). This sample stems from a study of Tregs in tolerant kidney transplant recipients. Study conclusions and caveats: The most relevant donor-specific Treg TCRbeta repertoire apparently came from expansion with activated donor B cells. Tolerant patients' donor-specific Tregs expanded beyond overall Tregs, suggesting antigen-driven growth. For some patients, primers changed over time, blocking nucleotide-level comparison.

Sequencing used immunoSEQ multiplex PCR; TCRdb keeps in-frame clones, though not all of them. This table lists fewer than 55,000 clones. CD4+CD25+CD127- Tregs, CD4+CD25- non-Tregs, CD4 and CD8 cells were sorted. Specimen: CD4+ T cells from blood, collected before the transplant. This clonotype was sampled from a human donor who received a combined kidney and bone marrow transplant. The genes are TRBV19 and TRBJ2-3, with TRBD1 matching over 8 bases. The sequenced CDR3 bases are TGTGCCAGTAGCCCCGGGGGACAGGTCCTAGATACG. Protein product: CASSPGGQVLDT. The entire CDR3 protein reads CASSPGGQVLDTQYF. Full variable domain (remainder filled in from reference TRBV19 and TRBJ2-3): DGGITQSPKYLFRKEGQNVTLSCEQNLNHDAMYWYRQDPGQGLRLIYYSQIVNDFQKGDIAEGYSVSREKKESFPLTVTSAQKNPTAFYLCASSPGGQVLDTQYFGPGTRLTVL.